This is a list of T cell receptor beta chains from one sample in a study of identical twins. TCRdb reanalysed the 5' RACE reads using MiXCR and keeps one entry per CDR3 protein. The sample records 450,000 to 500,000 distinct CDR3 sequences, 13% to 15% being singletons. These data were likewise used in another study, on yellow fever vaccine responses in identical twins.

Input material: CD4+ T cells sorted from blood. The receptors come from a woman younger than 35 in good health. CDR3s leave out the opening cysteine and the closing phenylalanine or tryptophan. A D gene is named only where the DNA matches it firmly.

CDR3 length | J gene | V gene | D gene | CDR3 protein
15 | TRBJ2-1 | TRBV5-1 | TRBD1 | ASSQGQGVPSYNEQF
12 | TRBJ2-5 | TRBV5-1 | NA | ASSAPEKGETQY
10 | TRBJ2-7 | TRBV5-1 | NA | ASSLEGIEQY
10 | TRBJ2-7 | TRBV20-1 | NA | SASGPGYEQY
14 | TRBJ2-3 | TRBV18 | TRBD2 | ASSPMRTLAGDTQY
14 | TRBJ2-5 | TRBV18 | TRBD2 | ASSPLAGGTQETQY
13 | TRBJ2-7 | TRBV6-5 | TRBD1 | ASSLNRDRGSEQY
9 | TRBJ2-3 | TRBV28 | NA | ASRSGTGEY
8 | TRBJ1-1 | TRBV28 | NA | ASRRSEAF
11 | TRBJ2-7 | TRBV19 | NA | ASSKGQAYEQY
13 | TRBJ2-1 | TRBV29-1 | TRBD1 | SAAQTWDRGYEQF
13 | TRBJ2-7 | TRBV6-1 | NA | ASSQSHGGKYEQY
11 | TRBJ2-7 | TRBV7-2 | NA | ASSLGLRNEQY
13 | TRBJ2-4 | TRBV7-2 | TRBD1 | ASRRDRGAKNIQY
12 | TRBJ2-7 | TRBV7-9 | TRBD1 | ASTPGQKLYEQY
11 | TRBJ1-4 | TRBV20-1 | TRBD1 | SAPTGGEEKLF
13 | TRBJ2-1 | TRBV7-9 | TRBD1 | ASSSPRRGNNEQF
14 | TRBJ2-2 | TRBV7-9 | NA | ASSSTTPRGTGELF
13 | TRBJ2-3 | TRBV7-6 | TRBD2 | ASSLSGQTRDTQY
12 | TRBJ2-4 | TRBV5-1 | TRBD1 | ASSLTGASNIQY
14 | TRBJ2-7 | TRBV10-1 | TRBD2 | ASSDSASGSTYEQY
14 | TRBJ2-1 | TRBV7-9 | TRBD2 | ASSPLGGGSHNEQF
14 | TRBJ2-1 | TRBV11-3 | TRBD2 | ASSFRGGQENNEQF
10 | TRBJ2-5 | TRBV18 | NA | ASSPKAETQY
14 | TRBJ2-5 | TRBV20-1 | NA | SALNPSGLYQETQY
14 | TRBJ2-3 | TRBV7-2 | NA | ASSLRPGVFSDTQY
13 | TRBJ2-7 | TRBV15 | TRBD2 | ATSRELAGGDEQY
13 | TRBJ2-5 | TRBV20-1 | NA | SAILRRPNQETQY
10 | TRBJ2-6 | TRBV10-3 | NA | AIRQGTNVLT
11 | TRBJ2-1 | TRBV5-1 | NA | ASNRAGANEQF
12 | TRBJ2-1 | TRBV28 | TRBD2 | ASIGGASYNEQF
11 | TRBJ1-5 | TRBV6-1 | NA | ASRTDPYQPQH
13 | TRBJ2-7 | TRBV5-1 | NA | ASSFGHRAGSEQY